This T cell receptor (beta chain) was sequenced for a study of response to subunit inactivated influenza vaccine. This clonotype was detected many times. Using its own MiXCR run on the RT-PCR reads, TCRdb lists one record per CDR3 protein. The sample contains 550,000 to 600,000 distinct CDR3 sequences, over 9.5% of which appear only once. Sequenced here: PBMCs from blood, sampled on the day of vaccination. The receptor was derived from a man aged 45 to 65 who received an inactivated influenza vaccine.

CDR3 in DNA: TGTGCCAGCAGTTTGGGCCGCTACAATAGCAATCAGCCCCAGCATTTT. Translation: CASSLGRYNSNQPQHF. The J gene is TRBJ1-5, the V gene TRBV12-3 or TRBV12-4; D unclear. V was shortened by 3 bases and J by 0 bases, with 12 bases between the two germline ends. The CDR3 is 16 amino acids.